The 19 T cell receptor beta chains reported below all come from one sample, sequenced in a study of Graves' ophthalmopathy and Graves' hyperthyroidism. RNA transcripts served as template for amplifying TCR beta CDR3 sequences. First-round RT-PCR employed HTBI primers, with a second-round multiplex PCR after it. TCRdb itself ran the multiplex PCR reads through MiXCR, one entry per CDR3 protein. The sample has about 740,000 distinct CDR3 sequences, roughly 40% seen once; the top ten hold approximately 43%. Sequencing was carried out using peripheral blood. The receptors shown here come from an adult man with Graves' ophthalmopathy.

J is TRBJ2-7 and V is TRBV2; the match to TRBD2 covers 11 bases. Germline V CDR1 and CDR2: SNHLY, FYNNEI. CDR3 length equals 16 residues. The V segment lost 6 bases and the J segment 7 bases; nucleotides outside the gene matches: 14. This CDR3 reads CASSLALAGGLLEQYF. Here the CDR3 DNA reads TGTGCCAGCAGCTTGGCCCTAGCGGGAGGTCTGTTGGAGCAGTACTTC.

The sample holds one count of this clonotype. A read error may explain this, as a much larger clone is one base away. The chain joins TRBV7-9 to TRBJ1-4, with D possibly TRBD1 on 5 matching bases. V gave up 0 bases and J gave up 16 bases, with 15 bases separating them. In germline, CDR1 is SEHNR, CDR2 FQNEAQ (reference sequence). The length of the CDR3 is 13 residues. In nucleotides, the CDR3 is TGTGCCAGCAGCTTAGCGGGGGGTACGGCTCAGTTTTTT. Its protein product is CASSLAGGTAQFF.

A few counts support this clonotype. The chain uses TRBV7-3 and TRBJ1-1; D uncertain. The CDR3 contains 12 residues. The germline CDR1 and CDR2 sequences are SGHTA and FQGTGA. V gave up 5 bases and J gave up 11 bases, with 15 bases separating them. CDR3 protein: CASSLPNSGAFF. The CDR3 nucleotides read TGTGCCAGCAGCCTACCAAACAGCGGGGCTTTCTTT.

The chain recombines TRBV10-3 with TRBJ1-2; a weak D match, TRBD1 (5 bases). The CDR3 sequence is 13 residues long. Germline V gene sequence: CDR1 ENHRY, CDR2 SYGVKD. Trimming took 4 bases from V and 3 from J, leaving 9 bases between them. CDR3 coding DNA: TGTGCCATCAGTGCGGTGACAGACTATGGCTACACCTTC. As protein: CAISAVTDYGYTF.

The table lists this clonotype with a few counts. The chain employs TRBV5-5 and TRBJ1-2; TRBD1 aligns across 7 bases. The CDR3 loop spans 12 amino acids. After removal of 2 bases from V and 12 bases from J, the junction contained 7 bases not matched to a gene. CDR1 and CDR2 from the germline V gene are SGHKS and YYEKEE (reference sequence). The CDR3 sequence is CASSFLGGRDTF. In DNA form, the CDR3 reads TGTGCCAGCAGCTTTCTAGGGGGCAGGGACACCTTC.

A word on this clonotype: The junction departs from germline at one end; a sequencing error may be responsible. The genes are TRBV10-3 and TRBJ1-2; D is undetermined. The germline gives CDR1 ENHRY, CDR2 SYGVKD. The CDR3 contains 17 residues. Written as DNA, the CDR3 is TGTGCCATCAGTGACCCCGCCGGAACACCCAATAACAATGGCTACACCTTC. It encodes CAISDPAGTPNNNGYTF.

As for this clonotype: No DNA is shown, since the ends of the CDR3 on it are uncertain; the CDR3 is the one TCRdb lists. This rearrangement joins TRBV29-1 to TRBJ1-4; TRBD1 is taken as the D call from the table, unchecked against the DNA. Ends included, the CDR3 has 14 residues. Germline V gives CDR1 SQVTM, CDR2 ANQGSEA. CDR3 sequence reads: CSVTQGVFGKNCFF.

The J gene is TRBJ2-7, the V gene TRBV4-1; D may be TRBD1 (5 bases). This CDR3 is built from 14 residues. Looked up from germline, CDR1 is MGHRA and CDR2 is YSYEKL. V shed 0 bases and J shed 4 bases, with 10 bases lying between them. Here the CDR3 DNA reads TGCGCCAGCAGCCAAGAGTCAGGGCTATACGAGCAGTACTTC. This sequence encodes CASSQESGLYEQYF.

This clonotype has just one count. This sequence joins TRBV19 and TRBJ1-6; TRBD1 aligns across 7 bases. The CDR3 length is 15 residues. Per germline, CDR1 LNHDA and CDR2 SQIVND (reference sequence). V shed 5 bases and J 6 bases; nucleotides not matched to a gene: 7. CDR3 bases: TGTGCCAGTAGTCACGGGACAGTAGCTAATTCACCCCTCCACTTT. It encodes CASSHGTVANSPLHF.

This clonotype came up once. DNA for the CDR3: TGCGCCAGCGGCCGGGGACTAGCGGGAGGGCAAGAGACCCAGTACTTC. The encoded protein is CASGRGLAGGQETQYF. This sequence joins TRBV4-3 and TRBJ2-5, with 16 bases matching TRBD2. The CDR3 sequence is 16 residues long. Per germline, CDR1 LGHNA and CDR2 YSLEER. The V gene end was trimmed by 8 bases and the J gene end by 2 bases; junction bases not matched to a gene: 5.

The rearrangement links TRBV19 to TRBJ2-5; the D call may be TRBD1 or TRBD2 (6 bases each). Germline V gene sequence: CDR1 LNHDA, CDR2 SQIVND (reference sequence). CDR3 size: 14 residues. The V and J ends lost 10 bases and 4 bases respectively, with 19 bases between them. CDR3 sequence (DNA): TGTGCCACCTCGCCGGAGGGGGGCCGAGAGACCCAGTACTTC. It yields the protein CATSPEGGRETQYF.

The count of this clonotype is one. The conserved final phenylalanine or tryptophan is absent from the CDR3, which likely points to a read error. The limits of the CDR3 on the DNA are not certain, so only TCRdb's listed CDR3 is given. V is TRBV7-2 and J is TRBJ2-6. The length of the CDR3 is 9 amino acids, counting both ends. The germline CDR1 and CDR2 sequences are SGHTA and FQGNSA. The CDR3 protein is CASSPERTS.

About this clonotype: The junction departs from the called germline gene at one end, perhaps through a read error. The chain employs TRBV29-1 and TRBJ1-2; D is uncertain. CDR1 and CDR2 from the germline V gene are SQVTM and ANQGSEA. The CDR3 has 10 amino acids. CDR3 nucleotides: TGCAGCGTTCCAATGGGGAAGTTTGCCTTC. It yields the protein CSVPMGKFAF.

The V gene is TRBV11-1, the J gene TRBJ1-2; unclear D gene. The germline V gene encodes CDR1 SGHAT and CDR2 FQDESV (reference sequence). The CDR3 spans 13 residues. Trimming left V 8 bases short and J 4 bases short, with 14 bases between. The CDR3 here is CASVEERSYGYTF. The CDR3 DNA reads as TGTGCCAGCGTGGAAGAGAGGAGCTATGGCTACACCTTC.

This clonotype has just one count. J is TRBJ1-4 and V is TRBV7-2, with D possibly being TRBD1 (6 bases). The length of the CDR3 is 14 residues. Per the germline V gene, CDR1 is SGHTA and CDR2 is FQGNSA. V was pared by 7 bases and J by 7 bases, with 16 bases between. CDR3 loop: CASNEGELGEKLFF. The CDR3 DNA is TGTGCCAGCAACGAGGGGGAGTTGGGTGAAAAACTGTTTTTT.

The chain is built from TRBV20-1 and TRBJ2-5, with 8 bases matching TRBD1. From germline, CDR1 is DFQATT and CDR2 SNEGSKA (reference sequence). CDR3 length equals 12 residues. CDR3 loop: CSGQDREETQYF. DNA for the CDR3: TGCAGCGGACAGGACAGGGAAGAGACCCAGTACTTC.

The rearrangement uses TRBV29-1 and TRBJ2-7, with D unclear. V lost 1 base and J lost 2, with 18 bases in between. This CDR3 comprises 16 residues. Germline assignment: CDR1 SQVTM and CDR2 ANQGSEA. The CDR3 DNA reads TGCAGCGTTGAAGGGGCTGACTCAAGCGAGACCTACGAGCAGTACTTC. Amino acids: CSVEGADSSETYEQYF.

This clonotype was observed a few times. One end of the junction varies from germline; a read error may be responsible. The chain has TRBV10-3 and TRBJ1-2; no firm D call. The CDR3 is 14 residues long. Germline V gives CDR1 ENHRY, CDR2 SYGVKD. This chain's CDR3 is CASSYLGSNYGYTF. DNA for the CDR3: TGTGCCAGCAGTTACCTCGGTTCTAACTATGGCTACACCTTC.

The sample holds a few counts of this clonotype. The CDR3 is CASSQGFQRAGELFF. The CDR3 bases are TGTGCCAGCAGTCAAGGGTTCCAGCGAGCCGGGGAGCTGTTTTTT. The chain joins TRBV25-1 to TRBJ2-2, with no clear D. V lost 5 bases to trimming and J lost 6 bases, with 16 bases between them. CDR1 is MGHDK and CDR2 is SYGVNS in the germline V gene. This CDR3 is 15 amino acids long.